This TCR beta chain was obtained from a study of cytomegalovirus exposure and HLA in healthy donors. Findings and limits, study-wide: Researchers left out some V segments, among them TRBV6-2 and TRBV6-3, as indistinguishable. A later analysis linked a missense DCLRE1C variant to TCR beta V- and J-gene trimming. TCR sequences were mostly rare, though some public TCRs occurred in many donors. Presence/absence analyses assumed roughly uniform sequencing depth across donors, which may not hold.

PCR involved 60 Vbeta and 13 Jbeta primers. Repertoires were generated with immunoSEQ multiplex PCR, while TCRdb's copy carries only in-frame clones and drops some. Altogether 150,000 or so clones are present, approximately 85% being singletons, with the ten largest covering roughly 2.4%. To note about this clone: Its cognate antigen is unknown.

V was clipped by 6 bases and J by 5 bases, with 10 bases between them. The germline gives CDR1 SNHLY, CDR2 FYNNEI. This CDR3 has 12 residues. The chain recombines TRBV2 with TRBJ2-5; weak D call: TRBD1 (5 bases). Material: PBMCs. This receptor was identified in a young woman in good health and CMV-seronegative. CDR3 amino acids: CASSVGRETQYF. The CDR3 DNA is TGTGCCAGCAGCGTGGGGCGGGAGACCCAGTACTTC.